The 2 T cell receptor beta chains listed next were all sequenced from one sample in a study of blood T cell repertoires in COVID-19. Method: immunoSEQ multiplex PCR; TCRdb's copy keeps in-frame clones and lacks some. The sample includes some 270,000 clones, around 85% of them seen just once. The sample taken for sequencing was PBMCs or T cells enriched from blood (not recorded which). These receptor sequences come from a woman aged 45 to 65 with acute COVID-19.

DNA of the CDR3: TGTGCCAGCAGGCCCTGGGCGGGCCAGGGCTACACCTTC. Encoded protein: CASRPWAGQGYTF. The V call is TRBV12-3 or TRBV12-4, the J call TRBJ1-2; D gene unclear. The CDR3 consists of 13 residues. The germline V and J ends were trimmed by 6 bases and 8 bases, with 16 bases remaining between them.

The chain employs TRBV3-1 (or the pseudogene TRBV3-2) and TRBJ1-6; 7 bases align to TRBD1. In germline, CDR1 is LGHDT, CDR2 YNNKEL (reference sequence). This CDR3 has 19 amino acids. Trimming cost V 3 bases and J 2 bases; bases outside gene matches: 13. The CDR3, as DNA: TGTGCCAGCAGCCAGGGAGAGGGCAGGGGGTCCGCCTATAATTCACCCCTCCACTTT. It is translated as CASSQGEGRGSAYNSPLHF.